This TCR beta chain emerged from a study of blood T cell repertoires in COVID-19. Study-level information: Samples taken during acute and convalescent COVID-19 were collected in the United States, Italy and Spain. Sources were T cells, B-cell-depleted T cells, or PBMCs; the material itself was cDNA or gDNA.

In the original workflow: Estimates of nucleated cell counts were drawn from the amplification of reference gene primers. Sequenced by immunoSEQ multiplex PCR; TCRdb stores in-frame clones only, minus some. For V, J and clone size, that table is used; D and trimming come from the DNA. This sample has hundreds of thousands of clones, with approximately 86% found just once. The germline CDR1 and CDR2 sequences are MGHRA and YSYEKL. The CDR3 sequence is 16 residues long. V dropped 8 bases and J dropped 5; count of bases not matched to a gene: 13. This TCR was sampled from an elderly man with acute or convalescent COVID-19. The genes are TRBV4-1 and TRBJ2-1; TRBD1 matches at 9 bases. The specimen sequenced was peripheral blood. CDR3 DNA sequence: TGCGCCAGCGGGCTTTTTGGGACAGGGTACAACAATGAGCAGTTCTTC. It codes for CASGLFGTGYNNEQFF.